This TCR beta chain was recorded in a study of T cell responses to AZD1222 COVID-19 vaccine. General study points: Vaccination with two AZD1222 doses was followed by a rise in Spike-specific TCR breadth and depth. Repertoire sampling occurred only after the peak T cell response.

The CDR3 spans 13 residues. V gave up 0 bases and J gave up 6 bases, with 6 bases separating them. Germline V gene sequence: CDR1 MGHRA, CDR2 YSYEKL. Comment on this clone: What it binds is unknown.

Profiling relied on immunoSEQ multiplex PCR, and the TCRdb table lists in-frame clones only, not all of them. The sample gives 80,000 to 90,000 clones, around nine tenths of which show up once; 2.2% is in the top ten. The sequences come from peripheral blood, collected on day 0 of AZD1222 vaccination. This clonotype originated in an adult in good health. J is TRBJ1-5 and V is TRBV4-1; D is unclear. CDR3 region: CASSQERSQPQHF. CDR3 in DNA: TGCGCCAGCAGCCAAGAGCGATCTCAGCCCCAGCATTTT.